These 27 T cell receptor beta chains were sequenced from one sample in a study of graft-versus-host responses after intestinal transplantation. The method was immunoSEQ multiplex PCR; TCRdb's version includes in-frame clones alone and lacks a portion of them. The sample lists some 70,000 clones, roughly 90% occurring once. Specimen: bone marrow, collected around 730 days after intestinal transplantation. The receptors stem from a human patient who received an intestinal transplant, so some T cells may come from the graft donor.

The chain joins TRBV6-5 to TRBJ2-7; 7 positions agree with TRBD2. Germline lookup yields CDR1 MNHEY and CDR2 SVGAGI. This CDR3 contains 14 residues. V lost 3 bases, J lost 6 bases, and 8 bases stayed unmatched. In nucleotides, the CDR3 is TGTGCCAGCAGTTATCTGCGGGAGAACGGCGAGCAGTACTTC. This gives the protein CASSYLRENGEQYF.

This chain connects TRBV7-2 to TRBJ2-5; D not certain. The germline gives CDR1 SGHTA, CDR2 FQGNSA. Between the trimmed V and J ends, which lost 8 bases and 5 bases, there was a span of 9 bases. The CDR3 consists of 11 residues. CDR3 DNA sequence: TGTGCCAGCCGAAAGTCCGAGACCCAGTACTTC. Amino acid sequence: CASRKSETQYF.

The chain couples TRBV5-1 to TRBJ1-4, with 7 nucleotides matching TRBD1. The germline CDR1 and CDR2 sequences are SGHRS and YFSETQ. J was trimmed by 6 bases and V by 2 bases; bases with no gene match: 16. CDR3 length: 18 amino acids. For the CDR3, the DNA is TGCGCCAGCAGCTTCCACTTTACTCGGACAGGTTTGGATGAAAAACTGTTTTTT. Residues: CASSFHFTRTGLDEKLFF.

The chain recombines TRBV7-9 with TRBJ2-2, with 7 bases that match TRBD2. CDR3 length equals 15 residues. From germline, CDR1 is SEHNR and CDR2 FQNEAQ (reference sequence). V shed 4 bases, J shed 7 bases, and the junction held 9 bases outside the gene matches. The CDR3 loop reads CASSWAGGFGGELFF. The CDR3 coding sequence is TGTGCCAGCAGCTGGGCCGGGGGGTTCGGCGGGGAGCTGTTTTTT.

The V gene is TRBV13, the J gene TRBJ1-2; 7 positions match TRBD1. After removal of 5 bases from V and 0 bases from J, the junction contained 6 bases not matched to a gene. Germline V CDR1 and CDR2: PRHDT, FYEKMQ (reference sequence). This CDR3 is 15 amino acids long. The CDR3 nucleotides are TGTGCCAGCAGCCGCGACGGGACAGCTAACTATGGCTACACCTTC. The encoded protein is CASSRDGTANYGYTF. The whole variable domain, remainder taken from reference TRBV13 and TRBJ1-2, is AAGVIQSPRHLIKEKRETATLKCYPIPRHDTVYWYQQGPGQDPQFLISFYEKMQSDKGSIPDRFSAQQFSDYHSELNMSSLELGDSALYFCASSRDGTANYGYTFGSGTRLTVV.

This chain uses TRBV4-1 with TRBJ1-2, with TRBD1 as a possible D gene (5 bases). The ends were cut back, 5 bases at V and 4 bases at J, with 11 bases in the middle. CDR1 and CDR2 from the germline V gene are MGHRA and YSYEKL. The CDR3 sequence is 13 residues long. CDR3 coding DNA: TGCGCCAGCAGCAGGGACTCGATCTATGGCTACACCTTC. Protein sequence: CASSRDSIYGYTF.

This chain uses TRBV4-2 with TRBJ2-6, with D tentatively TRBD2 (5 bases). The CDR3 consists of 21 residues. Germline CDR1 and CDR2: LGHNA and YNFKEQ. Trimming took 2 bases from V and 4 from J, leaving 27 bases between them. The CDR3 loop is CASSQIWVRAVTDFGANVLTF. The CDR3, as DNA: TGTGCCAGCAGCCAAATATGGGTGAGAGCGGTGACTGACTTCGGGGCCAACGTCCTGACTTTC.

J is TRBJ1-1 and V is TRBV6-1; D possibly corresponds to TRBD1 (5 bases). Trimming shortened V by 7 bases and J by 10 bases, and 13 bases separated the two germline ends. The CDR3 has 11 residues. CDR1 is MNHNS, CDR2 SASEGT, per germline. The CDR3 loop is CASTPGLGAFF. DNA for the CDR3: TGTGCCAGCACGCCAGGGCTTGGAGCTTTCTTT.

The chain couples TRBV2 to TRBJ2-7; tentatively, D is TRBD1 (5 bases). Between the trimmed V and J ends, which lost 11 bases and 5 bases, there was a span of 22 bases. This CDR3 region has 14 residues. CDR1 is SNHLY and CDR2 is FYNNEI in the germline V gene. The CDR3 protein is CAGRIDRGGNEQYF. DNA of the CDR3: TGTGCCGGACGAATTGACAGAGGTGGCAACGAGCAGTACTTC.

The V gene is TRBV2, the J gene TRBJ1-1, with a possible D match to TRBD1 (5 bases). Trimming took 8 bases from V and 5 from J, leaving 15 bases between them. Germline V lookup: CDR1 SNHLY, CDR2 FYNNEI. The CDR3 loop spans 13 amino acids. The CDR3 here is CASVMGQWTEAFF. CDR3 nucleotide sequence: TGTGCCAGCGTCATGGGGCAGTGGACTGAAGCTTTCTTT.

The chain carries TRBV6-4 and TRBJ2-1, with 8 bases aligning to TRBD2. The CDR3 is 15 amino acids. Looked up from germline, CDR1 is MRHNA and CDR2 is SNTAGT. Trimming cost V 6 bases and J 7 bases; bases outside gene matches: 11. The CDR3 DNA reads as TGTGCCAGCAGCCTTTCTAGCGGGTGGACAAATGAGCAGTTCTTC. It is translated as CASSLSSGWTNEQFF.

V gene TRBV7-9 combines with J gene TRBJ2-5; D is unclear. V was pared by 7 bases and J by 5 bases, with 14 bases between. CDR1 is SEHNR, CDR2 FQNEAQ, per germline (reference sequence). This CDR3 comprises 13 residues. The CDR3 region has the DNA TGTGCCAGCACATCACCCCTTAGGGAGACCCAGTACTTC. It yields the protein CASTSPLRETQYF.

The chain carries TRBV9 and TRBJ2-3, with D possibly called TRBD1 or TRBD2 (6 bases each). V was cut by 3 bases and J by 4 bases, with 24 bases left in between. Germline CDR1 SGDLS, CDR2 YYNGEE. The CDR3 has 18 amino acids. CDR3 sequence: CASSAYDDRWGAADTQYF. In DNA form, the CDR3 reads TGTGCCAGCAGCGCCTATGACGACAGGTGGGGGGCTGCAGATACGCAGTATTTT.

The chain recombines TRBV19 with TRBJ2-7, with D perhaps matching TRBD1 (6 bases). V lost 6 bases to trimming and J lost 3 bases, with 18 bases between them. The CDR3 is 15 residues long. Germline V gene data show CDR1 as LNHDA and CDR2 as SQIVND (reference sequence). CDR3 protein: CASRIRDTENYEQYF. The CDR3 DNA follows: TGTGCCAGTAGGATCCGGGACACAGAAAACTACGAGCAGTACTTC.

This chain links TRBV2 with TRBJ2-7, with TRBD1 matching 8 bases. CDR1 and CDR2 from the germline V gene are SNHLY and FYNNEI. The ends lost 10 bases at V and 2 bases at J; junction bases unmatched: 7. The CDR3 length is 13 residues. As DNA, the CDR3 is TGTGCCACCGGGACAGGAACTACCTACGAGCAGTACTTC. Its protein product is CATGTGTTYEQYF. The entire variable domain, with the rest obtained from reference TRBV2 and TRBJ2-7, is as follows: EPEVTQTPSHQVTQMGQEVILRCVPISNHLYFYWYRQILGQKVEFLVSFYNNEISEKSEIFDDQFSVERPDGSNFTLKIRSTKLEDSAMYFCATGTGTTYEQYFGPGTRLTVT.

The J gene is TRBJ2-7, the V gene TRBV10-3, with D uncertain. The CDR3 runs 13 residues. Germline V gene data show CDR1 as ENHRY and CDR2 as SYGVKD. Trimming removed 5 bases at V and 1 base at J, with 9 bases between. The CDR3 is CAISLTESYEQYF. CDR3 coding DNA: TGTGCCATCAGTCTAACAGAGTCCTACGAGCAGTACTTC.

The chain couples TRBV15 to TRBJ2-7; 8 bases align to TRBD1. The V segment lost 5 bases and the J segment 5 bases; nucleotides outside the gene matches: 8. Germline CDR1 reads LNHNV; CDR2 reads YYDKDF (reference sequence). This CDR3 contains 14 residues. The CDR3 DNA is TGTGCCACCAGCGACGGACAGGGCGTTGACGAGCAGTACTTC. It translates to CATSDGQGVDEQYF.

This chain connects TRBV11-2 to TRBJ2-1, with a tentative D call TRBD1 (6 bases). CDR1 and CDR2 (germline): SGHAT, FQNNGV. The ends were cut back, 5 bases at V and 6 bases at J, with 17 bases in the middle. The CDR3 is made up of 15 amino acids. In DNA, the CDR3 is TGTGCCAGCAGCCAGGGGCCGATTACTCTCAATGAGCAGTTCTTC. The encoded protein is CASSQGPITLNEQFF.

The chain uses TRBV27 and TRBJ2-1, with 12 bases lining up with TRBD2. The CDR3 consists of 16 residues. Germline loops: CDR1 MNHEY, CDR2 SMNVEV (reference sequence). Germline trimming cut 5 bases from V and 7 bases from J; bases unmatched to any gene: 9. CDR3 bases: TGTGCCAGCAGTCACCGACTAGCGGGAGAATTGAATGAGCAGTTCTTC. Translated: CASSHRLAGELNEQFF.

This rearrangement joins TRBV5-6 to TRBJ2-7; no clear D gene. Germline lookup yields CDR1 SGHDT and CDR2 YYEEEE. The CDR3 totals 13 residues. V was shortened by 10 bases and J by 5 bases, with 19 bases between the two germline ends. This CDR3 is CASGRVGSNEQYF. The CDR3 DNA is TGTGCCTCCGGCCGTGTGGGTTCGAACGAGCAGTACTTC. Drawing the rest from reference TRBV5-6 and TRBJ2-7, the complete variable domain is DAGVTQSPTHLIKTRGQQVTLRCSPKSGHDTVSWYQQALGQGPQFIFQYYEEEERQRGNFPDRFSGHQFPNYSSELNVNALLLGDSALYLCASGRVGSNEQYFGPGTRLTVT.

V usage is TRBV9 and J usage is TRBJ2-1, with 8 bases lining up with TRBD2. The germline V gene encodes CDR1 SGDLS and CDR2 YYNGEE. This CDR3 has 15 residues. J gave up 6 bases and V 4 bases, and 9 bases lay outside the gene matches. CDR3 in DNA: TGTGCCAGCAGCCCCCCGGGACTAGGTATCAATGAGCAGTTCTTC. This sequence encodes CASSPPGLGINEQFF.

The rearrangement links TRBV30 to TRBJ2-6; TRBD1 aligns across 9 bases. Per the germline V gene, CDR1 is GTSNPN and CDR2 is SVGIG (reference sequence). The V segment lost 3 bases and the J segment 1 base; nucleotides outside the gene matches: 4. This CDR3 has 16 amino acids. CDR3 sequence reads: CAWSRDRASGANVLTF. The DNA for the CDR3 is TGTGCCTGGAGCCGGGACAGGGCTTCTGGGGCCAACGTCCTGACTTTC. The entire variable domain, with the rest obtained from reference TRBV30 and TRBJ2-6, is as follows: SQTIHQWPATLVQPVGSPLSLECTVEGTSNPNLYWYRQAAGRGLQLLFYSVGIGQISSEVPQNLSASRPQDRQFILSSKKLLLSDSGFYLCAWSRDRASGANVLTFGAGSRLTVL.

Turning to this clone: Without the conserved terminal phenylalanine or tryptophan, this CDR3 likely stems from a read error. It is unclear where the CDR3 begins or ends on the DNA, so no DNA is shown, and the CDR3 is as TCRdb lists it. The chain carries TRBV14 and TRBJ2-4; TRBD1 was called by the table and not checked on the DNA. Germline assignment: CDR1 SGHDN and CDR2 FVKESK. Both ends counted, the CDR3 spans 13 residues. CDR3 protein: CASSQEPGQLLSL.

The rearrangement uses TRBV2 and TRBJ1-1, with D perhaps TRBD1 (5 bases). Trimming removed 1 base from V and 2 bases from J, with 14 bases in between. CDR1 and CDR2 (germline): SNHLY, FYNNEI. The CDR3 sequence is 16 residues long. The CDR3 sequence is CASSEGTGVKNTEAFF. In DNA, the CDR3 is TGTGCCAGCAGTGAAGGAACAGGAGTAAAAAACACTGAAGCTTTCTTT.

The chain combines TRBV6-6 with TRBJ2-7, with 8 positions matching TRBD2. V was clipped by 6 bases and J by 3 bases; unmatched bases: 13. From germline, CDR1 is MNHNY and CDR2 SVGAGI (reference sequence). The CDR3 loop spans 16 amino acids. CDR3 in DNA: TGTGCCAGCAGCGCCGCCGTTACGGGGGGGCTCTACGAGCAGTACTTC. Translated, it gives CASSAAVTGGLYEQYF.

In DNA, the CDR3 is TGTGCCAGCGGATACCAGGGGATCTTAAGTAAACTGTTTTTT. This encodes CASGYQGILSKLFF. The chain employs TRBV6-1 and TRBJ1-4; D is possibly TRBD1 (6 bases). Germline V lookup: CDR1 MNHNS, CDR2 SASEGT. V lost 8 bases to trimming and J lost 11 bases, with 21 bases between them. There are 14 residues in the CDR3.

This clone was seen once. The gene calls are TRBV28 and TRBJ2-1; D call uncertain. The CDR3 consists of 13 residues. V gave up 10 bases and J gave up 1 base, with 11 bases separating them. Germline loops: CDR1 MDHEN, CDR2 SYDVKM. DNA for the CDR3: TGTGCCATAAGAGGAAGGTCCTACAATGAGCAGTTCTTC. This translates into CAIRGRSYNEQFF.